The T cell receptor (beta chain) under discussion was sequenced for a study of graft-versus-host responses after intestinal transplantation. Regarding this clone: Antigen: not known.

V was pared by 3 bases and J by 0 bases, with 8 bases between. This CDR3 contains 15 residues. Germline V lookup: CDR1 LNHNV, CDR2 YYDKDF (reference sequence). Whole-study findings and limits: There was an association between peak levels of circulating GvH clones and early post-transplant HvG declines. Individuals carrying graft-donor T cell macrochimerism showed high graft-versus-host to host-versus-graft clonal ratios in allografts.

The repertoire was sequenced with immunoSEQ multiplex PCR; TCRdb's copy has only in-frame clones and lacks some. The sample contains 81,000 or so clones, around 93% of which appear only once. This material consisted of unstimulated CD8+ T cells sorted from spleen or lymph node cells, taken before transplant. This receptor was taken from a human donor who was the organ donor for an intestinal transplant. V usage is TRBV15 and J usage is TRBJ2-2, with D possibly matching TRBD2 (6 bases). The CDR3 loop is CATSRREANTGELFF. In DNA, the CDR3 is TGTGCCACCAGCAGGCGGGAAGCGAACACCGGGGAGCTGTTTTTT. The full variable domain, with the rest looked up from reference TRBV15 and TRBJ2-2, is DAMVIQNPRYQVTQFGKPVTLSCSQTLNHNVMYWYQQKSSQAPKLLFHYYDKDFNNEADTPDNFQSRRPNTSFCFLDIRSPGLGDTAMYLCATSRREANTGELFFGEGSRLTVL.